This T cell receptor beta chain was identified during a study of tumor and adjacent non-tumor tissue in lung cancer. About the research overall: On average, productive TCRbeta reads reached about 4.17 million per sample.

Three rounds of nested PCR, following a modified ARM-PCR protocol, produced the TCRbeta library. In TCRdb, the multiplex PCR reads were re-called with MiXCR into one record per CDR3 protein. This table holds tens of thousands of distinct CDR3 sequences, 76% found once. A remark on this clonotype: What it binds is not known. A read error may produce the germline difference seen at one junction end.

RNA was extracted from bulk tissue without any cell sorting. This non-tumor lung sample came from over 3 cm beyond the tumor edge. Study-wide points: Compared with tumor, normal lung showed significantly lower TCR diversity. Top 100 clones took a larger repertoire share in normal lung.

The sequenced material came from distant non-tumor lung tissue. This sequence originates from a man between 65 and 80 years old with non-small cell lung cancer.

The DNA of the CDR3 is TGTGCTAGCAATTACCAGGGGGCGGGCTATGGCTACACCTTC. Residues: CASNYQGAGYGYTF. The chain recombines TRBV6-5 with TRBJ1-2; 8 nucleotides line up with TRBD1. Germline loops: CDR1 MNHEY, CDR2 SVGAGI. The CDR3 covers 14 residues.